This entry lists 8 T cell receptor beta chains sequenced from one sample in a study of T-cell reconstitution after alpha-beta-depleted transplantation in children. Unique molecular identifiers were incorporated during preparation of the TCRbeta library. TCRdb reanalysed the PCR reads using MiXCR and keeps one entry per CDR3 protein. Among fewer than 700,000 distinct CDR3 sequences listed, about an eighth were seen once. The starting material was PBMCs, mostly from graft donor cells, obtained 360 days after TCRalphabeta/CD19-depleted stem cell transplant. Receptors were obtained from a male patient between 10 and 17 years old who had a stem cell transplant for acute myeloid leukemia, so the T cells may come from the graft donor.

This clonotype was detected a few times. The V and J genes are TRBV6-2 or TRBV6-3 and TRBJ2-7; TRBD2 might be the D (6 bases). The germline gives CDR1 MNHEY, CDR2 SVGEGT. This CDR3 comprises 13 residues. The germline V and J ends were trimmed by 4 bases and 1 base, with 8 bases remaining between them. The CDR3 sequence: CASSWGLSYEQYF. CDR3 nucleotides: TGTGCCAGCAGTTGGGGACTGTCCTACGAGCAGTACTTC.

This chain uses TRBV6-5 with TRBJ2-5, with 14 nucleotides matching TRBD2. V lost 4 bases to trimming and J lost 5 bases; unmatched junction nucleotides: 6. The germline V gene has CDR1 MNHEY and CDR2 SVGAGI. CDR3 length equals 16 residues. CDR3 region: CASSFGTSGRGETQYF. DNA for the CDR3: TGTGCCAGCAGTTTCGGGACTAGCGGGAGAGGCGAGACCCAGTACTTC.

The genes are TRBV7-2 and TRBJ2-7; 10 nucleotides agree with TRBD2. Trimming removed 1 base from V and 4 bases from J; junction bases left unmatched: 4. This CDR3 has 15 residues. Germline V gene data show CDR1 as SGHTA and CDR2 as FQGNSA. CDR3 nucleotide sequence: TGTGCCAGCAGCTTAGTTTCAGCGGGAGGGTACGAGCAGTACTTC. This translates into CASSLVSAGGYEQYF.

The sample holds a few counts of this clonotype. J is TRBJ2-7 and V is TRBV6-2 or TRBV6-3; no clear D. The CDR3 contains 13 residues. The V gene's germline CDR1 is MNHEY and CDR2 SVGEGT. V lost 7 bases, J lost 5 bases, and 15 bases lay in between. CDR3 sequence: CASNQLPPDEQYF. In nucleotides, the CDR3 is TGTGCCAGCAACCAACTACCCCCCGACGAGCAGTACTTC.

The chain has TRBV6-5 and TRBJ2-7; D is undetermined. The CDR3 is 12 amino acids. V was trimmed by 6 bases and J by 5 bases, leaving 11 bases between them. CDR1 and CDR2 from the germline V gene are MNHEY and SVGAGI. The CDR3 DNA is TGTGCCAGCAGCCGATTACCGAACGAGCAGTACTTC. Translating gives CASSRLPNEQYF.

This clonotype was detected many times. The V gene is TRBV24-1, the J gene TRBJ2-3, with a possible D match to TRBD2 (6 bases). V shed 4 bases and J shed 4 bases, with 17 bases lying between them. The CDR3 has 16 amino acids. Germline CDR1 and CDR2: KGHDR and SFDVKD. The CDR3 loop is CATSDPGTRSADTQYF. CDR3 sequence (DNA): TGTGCCACCAGTGACCCCGGGACTCGGAGTGCAGATACGCAGTATTTT.

This clonotype was observed a handful of times. The rearrangement uses TRBV29-1 and TRBJ1-1; D ambiguous. The germline V gene encodes CDR1 SQVTM and CDR2 ANQGSEA. The CDR3 runs to 12 residues. Trimming took 3 bases from V and 5 from J, leaving 10 bases between them. Written as DNA, the CDR3 is TGCAGCGTTGATGAAATAGGGACTGAAGCTTTCTTT. It codes for CSVDEIGTEAFF.

This clonotype was found a few times. V and J are TRBV20-1 and TRBJ1-1; 9 bases map to TRBD1. This CDR3 contains 16 residues. The V gene end was trimmed by 3 bases and the J gene end by 0 bases; junction bases not matched to a gene: 8. Germline CDR1 and CDR2: DFQATT and SNEGSKA (reference sequence). CDR3: CSASAGTGSMNTEAFF. The CDR3 coding sequence is TGCAGTGCTAGTGCCGGGACAGGGAGCATGAACACTGAAGCTTTCTTT.